This TCR beta chain derives from a study of blood T cell repertoires in COVID-19. TCRdb's table, derived via immunoSEQ multiplex PCR, lists solely in-frame clones and lacks some. The sample has about 200,000 clones, more than 70% seen once. CDR1 is MNHNY, CDR2 SVGAGI, per germline (reference sequence). This CDR3 is built from 17 residues. Between the trimmed V and J ends, which lost 5 bases and 1 base, there was a span of 15 bases. The gene calls are TRBV6-6 and TRBJ1-6; tentatively, D is TRBD1 (5 bases). Sequences were obtained from peripheral blood. The source is an elderly woman with active or convalescent COVID-19. The CDR3 DNA is TGTGCCAGCAGTCGCTCCGTAGGGGTTTCCTATAATTCACCCCTCCACTTT. Protein product: CASSRSVGVSYNSPLHF.